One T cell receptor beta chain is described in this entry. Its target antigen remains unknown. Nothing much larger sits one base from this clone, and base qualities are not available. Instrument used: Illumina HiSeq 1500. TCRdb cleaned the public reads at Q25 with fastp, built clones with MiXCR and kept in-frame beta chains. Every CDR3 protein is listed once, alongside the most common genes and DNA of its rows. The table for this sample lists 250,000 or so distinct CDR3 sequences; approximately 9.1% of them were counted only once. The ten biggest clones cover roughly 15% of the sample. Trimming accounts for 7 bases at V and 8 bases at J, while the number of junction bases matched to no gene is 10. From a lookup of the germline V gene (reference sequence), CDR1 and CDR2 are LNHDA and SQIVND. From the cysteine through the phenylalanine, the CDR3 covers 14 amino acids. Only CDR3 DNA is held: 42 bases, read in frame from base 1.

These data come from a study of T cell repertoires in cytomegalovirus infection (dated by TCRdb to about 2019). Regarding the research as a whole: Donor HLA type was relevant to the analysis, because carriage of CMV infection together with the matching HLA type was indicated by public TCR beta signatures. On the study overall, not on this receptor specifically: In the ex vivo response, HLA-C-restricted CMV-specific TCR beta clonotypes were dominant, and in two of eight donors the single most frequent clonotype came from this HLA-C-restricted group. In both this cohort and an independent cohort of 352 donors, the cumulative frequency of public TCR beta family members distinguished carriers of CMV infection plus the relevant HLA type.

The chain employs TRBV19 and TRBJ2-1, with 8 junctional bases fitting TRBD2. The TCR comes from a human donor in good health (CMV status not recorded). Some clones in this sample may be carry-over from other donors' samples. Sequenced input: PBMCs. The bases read TGTGCCAGTATCAACCCCCGGGGGGGACATGAGCAGTTCTTC. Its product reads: CASINPRGGHEQFF.